Below, one T cell receptor beta chain is given with its context. Which antigen it targets is not known. No per-base quality is available; no much larger clone lies one base away. The sample comes from a study of shared clonotypes between healthy human individuals (TCRdb year 2020). For the study in its entirety: The cohort included a few men and a couple of women between 18 and 49 years of age. For each donor, CD4 naive and CD4 memory were each given three plates, CD8 naive was given two plates, and CD8 memory was given one plate. To estimate repertoire size and how much clonotype sharing occurs between individuals, the study deeply sequenced the blood TCR repertoires of about five healthy adults. Libraries were prepared and TCR repertoires were sequenced by different laboratories using diverse techniques, in order to increase sequencing depth and limit assay-specific biases. Between about 0.94 and 8.9 billion PBMCs per donor were obtained by leukapheresis.

Taken from cysteine to phenylalanine, the CDR3 has 14 residues. The sequence is cut down to CDR3 DNA, 42 bases in frame from base 1. As encoded in the germline V gene (reference sequence), CDR1 is LNHDA while CDR2 is SQIVND. V and J lose 6 bases and 3 bases, and a span of 11 bases separates them. CD8 naive samples were CD45RO-negative cells positively selected for CCR7, giving a CD45RA+CCR7+ population that excluded TemRA cells. The donors were healthy, HIV-negative adults who had no recently reported acute infections or vaccinations. Every donor was a Caucasian adult residing in Nashville, Tennessee, USA. Blood was collected by leukapheresis, and PBMCs were isolated by Ficoll-Histopaque density gradient centrifugation and then cryopreserved in liquid nitrogen vapor phase. Purity and quantity of every magnetically sorted T cell population were checked by analytical flow cytometry. Genomic DNA was isolated from each sorted fraction and quantified by UV absorbance on a Nanodrop 2000c.

Study-wide conclusions, independent of this receptor: Pairwise subsampling led to the expectation that sequencing depth would affect the degree of clonotype sharing among donors. When a handful of donors were compared, the shared fraction of clonotypes was around 4.6% for naive CD4, approximately 3.3% for naive CD8, more than 2% for memory CD4, and under 0.5% for memory CD8. Even with the large sequencing depth, rarefaction of the sorted-subset datasets indicated that sequencing was incomplete. The small number of donors limited the genetic and exposure-history diversity represented. Estimated clonotype richness was generally larger for naive than for memory subsets. Compared with non-shared clonotypes, clonotypes shared by all four sorted-subset donors had higher generation probabilities. Sampling was restricted to blood, and TCR repertoires in tissues likely differ from the TCR repertoires found in blood.

Using the deep immunoSEQ assay, multiplex PCR amplified TCR CDR3 regions from genomic DNA. Extracted genomic DNA from each cell subset was spread evenly across all wells of several immunoSEQ 96-well plates, with each plate serving as a replicate. Each replicate PCR for sorted subsets received about 200 ng genomic DNA, equal to 28,000 or so T cell genomes. Purified libraries were measured with a Qubit 3.0 fluorometer, size-checked on a Bioanalyzer 2100, and measured again with the KAPA Library Quantification kit. A separate single-read 150-cycle Illumina NextSeq 550 flow cell was used to sequence each immunoSEQ 96-well plate. In the paper's pipeline: Because the immunoSEQ output included only junctional sequences and no quality scores, the filtering could not be the same as the filtering used for full-length reads. To assign V/J genes and CDR3, sequences were annotated against IMGT germline references using PyIR, a Python wrapper for IgBLAST v1.9. Reads were filtered out if the reads had weak V/J assignments (E-value above 1e-6), no CDR3, stop codons, out-of-frame junctions, or ambiguous translated residues. V3J clonotypes were defined as sequences sharing the same inferred V gene, J gene, and CDR3 amino acid sequence. Percentage overlap between repertoires was calculated by dividing the number of shared unique clonotypes by the size of the smaller repertoire. Three approaches were used to assess repertoire richness: RTK rarefaction, the Chao1 estimator, and Recon v2.1 estimates of unobserved clonotypes. OLGA was used to compute generation probabilities for all TCRbeta clonotypes that the gDNA method yielded from a handful of donors. Imported from immuneACCESS, the table was reduced by TCRdb to in-frame sequences with V and J called. These copies leave out some clones; in studies compared against another copy, an unresolved V gene accounts for under half, and the cause of the remainder is not known. V and J calls plus clone size are reproduced from that table; the DNA served to infer D and trimming. The sample yields 560,000 or so clones; around 96% were counted once. Less than 0.13% of the sample lies in the top ten.

Specimen: naive CD8+ T cells sorted from blood. This specimen's cell subset or site label, interpreted: CD45RA+CCR7+. This chain joins TRBV19 to TRBJ2-2; TRBD2 is a possible D gene, resting on 6 matching bases. The receptor comes from a woman aged 25 to 39 in good health. The DNA sequence is as follows: TGTGCCAGTAGAACGGGAGTCTACACCGGGGAGCTGTTTTTT. Translated, it reads CASRTGVYTGELFF.